The 29 T cell receptor beta chains presented below share a single source sample, sequenced in a study of blood T cell repertoires in COVID-19. Sequencing was performed with immunoSEQ multiplex PCR; in TCRdb, only in-frame clones are kept and a portion is missing. There are approximately 500,000 clones in the sample; roughly nine tenths occur only once, and around 8% lies in the top ten. Sequencing was performed on peripheral blood. Receptors originate from a woman between 45 and 65 years old with COVID-19, enrolled during active disease.

CDR3 bases: TGTGCCATCAGTGAGTCCCGAGGTCGAGGCTACACCTTC. Translation gives CAISESRGRGYTF. The chain combines TRBV10-3 with TRBJ1-2, with D uncertain. V lost 0 bases and J lost 8, with 10 bases in between. Germline V CDR1 and CDR2: ENHRY, SYGVKD. This CDR3 spans 13 amino acids.

The chain carries TRBV2 and TRBJ1-2; D not resolved. Germline V CDR1 and CDR2: SNHLY, FYNNEI. Trimming stripped 11 bases from V and 8 bases from J, with 18 bases between. CDR3 size: 12 residues. The DNA of the CDR3 is TGTGCCCTCCAGGAGGGTACGCGAGGCTACACCTTC. Translating gives CALQEGTRGYTF.

The chain links TRBV7-2 to TRBJ2-7; D ambiguous. The CDR3 sequence is 13 residues long. Germline V gene sequence: CDR1 SGHTA, CDR2 FQGNSA. V was clipped by 1 base and J by 5 bases, with 9 bases between them. CDR3 bases: TGTGCCAGCAGCTTAGTTCAGTTCCACGAGCAGTACTTC. It codes for CASSLVQFHEQYF.

V is TRBV11-2 and J is TRBJ1-3; D gene uncertain. This CDR3 has 16 amino acids. Between the trimmed V and J ends, which lost 1 base and 0 bases, there was a span of 10 bases. Germline values: CDR1 SGHAT, CDR2 FQNNGV. CDR3 DNA: TGTGCCAGCAGCTTAGTCCTTTCTCGCTCTGGAAACACCATATATTTT. It encodes CASSLVLSRSGNTIYF.

The CDR3 DNA reads TGTGCCAGCAGTTCAGCCCGCGGGACAGGGACCTATAATTCACCCCTCCACTTT. The encoded protein is CASSSARGTGTYNSPLHF. The rearrangement joins TRBV27 to TRBJ1-6; 9 nucleotides align to TRBD1. Germline CDR1 reads MNHEY; CDR2 reads SMNVEV (reference sequence). The CDR3 length is 18 residues. J gave up 2 bases and V 4 bases, and 9 bases lay outside the gene matches.

This clone has only one observation. CDR3 DNA: TGTGCCAGCAGCGTATCGCGGGACAGAGATAACTATGGCTACACCTTC. Translated: CASSVSRDRDNYGYTF. The gene calls are TRBV9 and TRBJ1-2; 7 bases match TRBD1. The CDR3 consists of 16 residues. The V gene end was trimmed by 1 base and the J gene end by 1 base; junction bases not matched to a gene: 7. From germline, CDR1 is SGDLS and CDR2 YYNGEE. Complete variable domain (other parts from reference TRBV9 and TRBJ1-2): DSGVTQTPKHLITATGQRVTLRCSPRSGDLSVYWYQQSLDQGLQFLIQYYNGEERAKGNILERFSAQQFPDLHSELNLSSLELGDSALYFCASSVSRDRDNYGYTFGSGTRLTVV.

V and J are TRBV7-9 and TRBJ1-2, with TRBD1 identical over 7 bases. CDR1 is SEHNR, CDR2 FQNEAQ, per germline (reference sequence). The junction had 10 bases not matched to a gene; V was cut back by 5 bases and J by 4 bases. The CDR3 sequence is 15 residues long. CDR3 in DNA: TGTGCCAGCAGCCCTAGGGGGGACAGCGTCTATGGCTACACCTTC. It encodes CASSPRGDSVYGYTF.

The J gene is TRBJ1-1, the V gene TRBV20-1, with a tentative D call TRBD1 (5 bases). The V end lost 5 bases, the J end lost 5 bases, and 9 bases lay between the germline ends. Germline lookup yields CDR1 DFQATT and CDR2 SNEGSKA (reference sequence). This CDR3 is built from 11 residues. CDR3: CSAWGETEAFF. CDR3 DNA: TGCAGTGCTTGGGGGGAGACTGAAGCTTTCTTT.

This chain connects TRBV25-1 to TRBJ1-4; maybe TRBD1 (5 bases). CDR1 and CDR2 (germline): MGHDK, SYGVNS. The CDR3 contains 14 residues. The germline V and J ends were trimmed by 7 bases and 4 bases, with 13 bases remaining between them. The CDR3 DNA reads TGTGCCAGCACCAAGGACATTTATAATGAAAAACTGTTTTTT. This encodes CASTKDIYNEKLFF.

The CDR3 protein is CSARLSEKLFF. The DNA for the CDR3 is TGCAGTGCTAGATTGAGTGAAAAACTGTTTTTT. This chain connects TRBV20-1 to TRBJ1-4, with unresolved D. The germline V and J ends were trimmed by 2 bases and 7 bases, with 5 bases remaining between them. CDR3 length: 11 residues. Germline V gives CDR1 DFQATT, CDR2 SNEGSKA (reference sequence).

The chain links TRBV30 to TRBJ1-2; possibly TRBD1 for D (5 bases). The CDR3 has 14 residues. The V and J ends lost 5 bases and 8 bases respectively, with 21 bases between them. Germline V gene lookup returns CDR1 GTSNPN and CDR2 SVGIG (reference sequence). This CDR3 is CAWRGVGGMIGYTF. DNA of the CDR3: TGTGCCTGGCGTGGGGTGGGGGGGATGATAGGCTACACCTTC.

V and J are TRBV2 and TRBJ2-3; 11 bases agree with TRBD1. Unmatched junction bases numbered 8, after V lost 11 bases and J lost 4 bases. The CDR3 has 14 amino acids. Germline V CDR1 and CDR2: SNHLY, FYNNEI. CDR3 residues: CAEKRDRGSDTQYF. CDR3 DNA: TGTGCCGAAAAAAGGGACAGGGGGTCAGATACGCAGTATTTT. Combining the CDR3 with reference TRBV2 and TRBJ2-3 gives the whole variable domain EPEVTQTPSHQVTQMGQEVILRCVPISNHLYFYWYRQILGQKVEFLVSFYNNEISEKSEIFDDQFSVERPDGSNFTLKIRSTKLEDSAMYFCAEKRDRGSDTQYFGPGTRLTVL.

This sequence joins TRBV21-1 and TRBJ1-5; the table's D call, TRBD1, was not checked against the DNA. TRBV21-1 corresponds to a pseudogene. CDR3 length equals 15 residues. CDR3 region: CASSKVHYSNQPQHF. CDR3 coding DNA: TGTGCCAGCAGCAAGGTACATTATAGCAATCAGCCCCAGCATTTT.

V is TRBV9 and J is TRBJ2-2; D is perhaps TRBD1 (6 bases). The V end lost 0 bases, the J end lost 3 bases, and 6 bases lay between the germline ends. The CDR3 runs to 14 residues. The germline gives CDR1 SGDLS, CDR2 YYNGEE. The CDR3 DNA reads TGTGCCAGCAGCGTAGGACAGGACACCGGGGAGCTGTTTTTT. It is translated as CASSVGQDTGELFF.

The J gene is TRBJ2-5, the V gene TRBV9, with D maybe TRBD2 (6 bases). This CDR3 spans 14 amino acids. V lost 0 bases, J lost 5 bases, and 11 bases lay in between. CDR1 and CDR2 (germline): SGDLS, YYNGEE. CDR3 sequence: CASSVVGGGETQYF. CDR3 nucleotide sequence: TGTGCCAGCAGCGTAGTGGGGGGTGGGGAGACCCAGTACTTC.

The V call is TRBV6-4, the J call TRBJ1-1; weak D call: TRBD1 (6 bases). V was clipped by 6 bases and J by 1 base, with 9 bases between them. Germline loops: CDR1 MRHNA, CDR2 SNTAGT. The CDR3 has 13 amino acids. The CDR3, as DNA: TGTGCCAGCAGCCGGACAGAGAACACTGAAGCTTTCTTT. Translated, it gives CASSRTENTEAFF.

The gene calls are TRBV5-4 and TRBJ2-5; tentatively, D is TRBD2 (7 bases). The V and J ends lost 7 bases and 5 bases respectively, with 18 bases between them. The CDR3 length is 14 residues. In germline, CDR1 is SGHNT, CDR2 YYREEE (reference sequence). For the CDR3, the DNA is TGTGCCAGCCGCCTAGGGGGGGGTCTGGAGACCCAGTACTTC. Translating it yields CASRLGGGLETQYF.

V is TRBV29-1 and J is TRBJ2-5; perhaps TRBD1 as D (6 bases). CDR3 size: 15 residues. V was clipped by 7 bases and J by 3 bases, with 21 bases between them. Germline lookup yields CDR1 SQVTM and CDR2 ANQGSEA. This CDR3 is CSAPDPTGGEETQYF. As DNA, the CDR3 is TGCAGCGCCCCTGATCCGACAGGAGGTGAAGAGACCCAGTACTTC.

The chain couples TRBV30 to TRBJ1-3; D is possibly TRBD1 (5 bases). The CDR3 runs 12 residues. V dropped 8 bases and J dropped 1 base, with 9 bases sitting between them. Germline V gene lookup returns CDR1 GTSNPN and CDR2 SVGIG (reference sequence). The CDR3: CAGGFSGNTIYF. The CDR3 region has the DNA TGTGCCGGGGGGTTTTCTGGAAACACCATATATTTT.

This chain links TRBV24-1 with TRBJ2-6, with 8 bases fitting TRBD1. The germline V gene has CDR1 KGHDR and CDR2 SFDVKD. J was trimmed by 2 bases and V by 3 bases; bases with no gene match: 8. The CDR3 is made up of 18 amino acids. The CDR3 loop reads CATSDGTGGIPGANVLTF. The CDR3 coding sequence is TGTGCCACCAGTGATGGCACAGGGGGGATCCCTGGGGCCAACGTCCTGACTTTC.

The V call is TRBV27, the J call TRBJ1-2; D is unclear. CDR3 size: 14 residues. The V gene lost 0 bases and the J gene lost 4 bases, with 9 bases spanning the gap. Germline CDR1 reads MNHEY; CDR2 reads SMNVEV (reference sequence). The CDR3 spells CASSLSPGLYGYTF. The CDR3 nucleotides read TGTGCCAGCAGTTTATCGCCAGGACTCTATGGCTACACCTTC.

The chain couples TRBV30 to TRBJ2-7, with D possibly matching TRBD1 (6 bases). There are 11 residues in the CDR3. Germline CDR1 is GTSNPN and CDR2 is SVGIG (reference sequence). V lost 5 bases and J lost 5, with 10 bases in between. As DNA, the CDR3 is TGTGCCTGGGCTAACAGGGACGAGCAGTACTTC. Translating it yields CAWANRDEQYF.

The V gene is TRBV27, the J gene TRBJ2-7; D may be TRBD2 (6 bases). The CDR3 loop spans 11 amino acids. V was trimmed by 7 bases and J by 5 bases, leaving 9 bases between them. Germline assignment: CDR1 MNHEY and CDR2 SMNVEV (reference sequence). CDR3 nucleotide sequence: TGTGCCAGCATCGGAGGGGACGAGCAGTACTTC. Translation gives CASIGGDEQYF.

V is TRBV5-1 and J is TRBJ1-2, with D unclear. The CDR3 has 13 residues. Germline-derived CDR1 and CDR2 are SGHRS and YFSETQ. V was cut by 2 bases and J by 8 bases, with 13 bases left in between. CDR3 coding DNA: TGCGCCAGCAGCTTAGACCTGACATCAGGCTACACCTTC. Protein sequence: CASSLDLTSGYTF. Together with reference TRBV5-1 and TRBJ1-2, the CDR3 gives the full variable domain: KAGVTQTPRYLIKTRGQQVTLSCSPISGHRSVSWYQQTPGQGLQFLFEYFSETQRNKGNFPGRFSGRQFSNSRSEMNVSTLELGDSALYLCASSLDLTSGYTFGSGTRLTVV.

In DNA, the CDR3 is TGTGCCAGCAAGGAGTTTTACACAGATACGCAGTATTTT. Protein product: CASKEFYTDTQYF. The chain has TRBV25-1 and TRBJ2-3, with no clear D. In germline, CDR1 is MGHDK, CDR2 SYGVNS. The CDR3 is made up of 13 amino acids. V gave up 7 bases and J gave up 2 bases, with 10 bases separating them. Complete variable domain (other parts from reference TRBV25-1 and TRBJ2-3): EADIYQTPRYLVIGTGKKITLECSQTMGHDKMYWYQQDPGMELHLIHYSYGVNSTEKGDLSSESTVSRIRTEHFPLTLESARPSHTSQYLCASKEFYTDTQYFGPGTRLTVL.

To note about this clone: The junction differs from germline at one of its ends, possibly a read error. The V and J genes are TRBV2 and TRBJ2-4; perhaps TRBD2 as D (6 bases). The CDR3 extends over 14 amino acids. Germline CDR1 and CDR2: SNHLY and FYNNEI. The CDR3 loop reads CASRPQLSGGIVHF. CDR3 nucleotides: TGTGCCAGCAGACCCCAGTTGAGTGGAGGGATTGTACACTTC. Combining the CDR3 with reference TRBV2 and TRBJ2-4 gives the whole variable domain EPEVTQTPSHQVTQMGQEVILRCVPISNHLYFYWYRQILGQKVEFLVSFYNNEISEKSEIFDDQFSVERPDGSNFTLKIRSTKLEDSAMYFCASRPQLSGGIVHFGAGTRLSVL.

This clone has just one count. The chain combines TRBV3-1 (or the pseudogene TRBV3-2) with TRBJ2-7, with D possibly TRBD2 on 5 matching bases. This CDR3 is 11 amino acids long. The germline CDR1 and CDR2 sequences are LGHDT and YNNKEL (reference sequence). Trimming shortened V by 10 bases and J by 5 bases, and 12 bases separated the two germline ends. Here the CDR3 DNA reads TGTGCCACCCGACGGGGTGACGAGCAGTACTTC. It encodes CATRRGDEQYF.

The chain has TRBV5-1 and TRBJ1-1, with TRBD1 identical over 10 bases. The CDR3 loop spans 16 amino acids. V was pared by 3 bases and J by 4 bases, with 9 bases of the junction left unmatched. Germline assignment: CDR1 SGHRS and CDR2 YFSETQ. The CDR3 nucleotides are TGCGCCAGCAGCTCCGGGACAGGGGAATCCGCCACTGAAGCTTTCTTT. This gives the protein CASSSGTGESATEAFF.

The chain couples TRBV6-5 to TRBJ1-3; TRBD1 aligns across 8 bases. The trim removed 6 bases at V and 4 bases at J, leaving 2 bases unmatched. The CDR3 is made up of 13 amino acids. Germline loops: CDR1 MNHEY, CDR2 SVGAGI. This CDR3 is CASRWTGGNTIYF. The CDR3 DNA reads TGTGCCAGCAGGTGGACAGGGGGAAACACCATATATTTT.